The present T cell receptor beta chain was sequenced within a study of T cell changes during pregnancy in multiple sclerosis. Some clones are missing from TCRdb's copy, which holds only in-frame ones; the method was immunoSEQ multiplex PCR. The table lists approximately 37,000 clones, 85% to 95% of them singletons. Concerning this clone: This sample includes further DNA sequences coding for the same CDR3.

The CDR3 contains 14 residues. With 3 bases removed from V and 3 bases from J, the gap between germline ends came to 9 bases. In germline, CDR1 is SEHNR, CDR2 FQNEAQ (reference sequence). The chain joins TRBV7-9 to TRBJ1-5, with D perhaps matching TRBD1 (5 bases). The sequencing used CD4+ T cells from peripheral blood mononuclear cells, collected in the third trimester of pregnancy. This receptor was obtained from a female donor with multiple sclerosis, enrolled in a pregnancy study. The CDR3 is CASSLGGDNQPQHF. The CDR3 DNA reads TGTGCCAGCAGCTTGGGGGGGGACAATCAGCCCCAGCATTTT.